These 2 T cell receptor beta chains share one sample of origin, sequenced in a study of OX40 agonist ivuxolimab in advanced cancers. Libraries were prepared by immunoSEQ multiplex PCR; TCRdb keeps only in-frame clonotypes and omits some of them. The table lists 80,000 to 100,000 clones, 70% to 90% of them singletons. The source material was CD4+ or CD8+ T cells sorted from blood, sampled in a trial of the OX40 agonist ivuxolimab. The source is an adult with an advanced solid tumor such as melanoma, head and neck, liver or kidney cancer.

The V and J genes are TRBV12-5 and TRBJ1-3; TRBD1 matches at 8 bases. The length of the CDR3 is 19 residues. V shed 6 bases, J shed 2 bases, and the junction held 18 bases outside the gene matches. CDR1 and CDR2 (germline): LGHNT, FRNRAP. This CDR3 is CASGSHRGVTGKAGNTIYF. The CDR3 nucleotides are TGTGCTAGTGGATCCCACAGGGGGGTCACAGGAAAGGCTGGAAACACCATATATTTT.

The chain recombines TRBV30 with TRBJ1-1, with D possibly matching TRBD1 (5 bases). CDR1 is GTSNPN and CDR2 is SVGIG in the germline V gene (reference sequence). The CDR3 sequence is 14 residues long. CDR3 sequence: CAETFSLGGTEAFF. In DNA form, the CDR3 reads TGTGCTGAAACCTTTTCTCTGGGGGGGACTGAAGCTTTCTTT.